One and the same sample provided the 26 T cell receptor beta chains below, sequenced in a study of control samples from healthy donors and cancer patients. TCRdb's copy holds only in-frame clones and misses some; the assay was immunoSEQ multiplex PCR. The sample has about 170,000 clones; 80% to 90% are singletons. What was sequenced was blood. Receptors were obtained from a man under 40 in good health.

The chain carries TRBV2 and TRBJ1-4; 7 bases line up with TRBD1. J gave up 1 base and V 5 bases, and 1 base lay outside the gene matches. The CDR3 contains 14 residues. Looked up from germline, CDR1 is SNHLY and CDR2 is FYNNEI. This CDR3 reads CASSRQGTNEKLFF. CDR3 nucleotides: TGTGCCAGCAGTCGACAGGGAACTAATGAAAAACTGTTTTTT. The variable domain in full, with the rest retrieved from reference TRBV2 and TRBJ1-4, is EPEVTQTPSHQVTQMGQEVILRCVPISNHLYFYWYRQILGQKVEFLVSFYNNEISEKSEIFDDQFSVERPDGSNFTLKIRSTKLEDSAMYFCASSRQGTNEKLFFGSGTQLSVL.

The rearrangement links TRBV4-3 to TRBJ1-2, with TRBD1 as a possible D gene (5 bases). CDR3 size: 13 residues. With 0 bases removed from V and 8 bases from J, the gap between germline ends came to 10 bases. Germline-derived CDR1 and CDR2 are LGHNA and YSLEER. CDR3 in amino acids: CASSQELGGGYTF. CDR3 DNA sequence: TGCGCCAGCAGCCAAGAATTGGGGGGAGGCTACACCTTC.

V and J are TRBV7-6 and TRBJ2-1, with a weak D call TRBD1 (6 bases). From germline, CDR1 is SGHVS and CDR2 FNYEAQ. The CDR3 spans 16 residues. V gave up 1 base and J gave up 6 bases, with 16 bases separating them. The CDR3 loop is CASSLVGGEYSNEQFF. The CDR3 DNA reads TGTGCCAGCAGCTTAGTAGGGGGAGAGTATTCCAATGAGCAGTTCTTC.

The chain links TRBV3-1 (or the pseudogene TRBV3-2) to TRBJ2-1; D possibly corresponds to TRBD1 (5 bases). The CDR3 spans 16 residues. Germline V gene data show CDR1 as LGHDT and CDR2 as YNNKEL (reference sequence). The V end lost 3 bases, the J end lost 5 bases, and 17 bases lay between the germline ends. CDR3 loop: CASSHGALSYNNEQFF. CDR3 nucleotide sequence: TGTGCCAGCAGCCATGGGGCCCTTTCCTACAACAATGAGCAGTTCTTC.

The gene calls are TRBV5-1 and TRBJ1-2; D perhaps matches TRBD1 (6 bases). CDR1 and CDR2 (germline): SGHRS, YFSETQ. The germline V and J ends were trimmed by 3 bases and 2 bases, with 11 bases remaining between them. This CDR3 is built from 14 residues. The CDR3 DNA reads as TGCGCCAGCAGCTCCCAAACAGGGAACTATGGCTACACCTTC. This encodes CASSSQTGNYGYTF.

CDR3 loop: CSASGSYEQYF. The CDR3 DNA reads as TGCAGTGCTAGCGGGTCCTACGAGCAGTACTTC. The rearrangement links TRBV20-1 to TRBJ2-7; no definite D call. The CDR3 has 11 amino acids. The V and J ends lost 3 bases and 1 base respectively, with 4 bases between them. Germline V gene data show CDR1 as DFQATT and CDR2 as SNEGSKA (reference sequence).

The genes are TRBV28 and TRBJ1-4; 11 nucleotides agree with TRBD1. CDR1 and CDR2 (germline): MDHEN, SYDVKM. V shed 5 bases, J shed 6 bases, and the junction held 14 bases outside the gene matches. The CDR3 loop spans 18 amino acids. The CDR3 DNA is TGTGCCAGCAGTCCACCCGGGACAGGGGGTGGCTGGGATGAAAAACTGTTTTTT. Protein product: CASSPPGTGGGWDEKLFF.

This sequence joins TRBV7-8 and TRBJ1-1, with 8 bases lining up with TRBD1. V gave up 4 bases and J gave up 2 bases; unmatched junction bases: 6. The germline CDR1 and CDR2 sequences are SGHVS and FQNEAQ. This CDR3 has 15 residues. The DNA for the CDR3 is TGTGCCAGCAGCTCGCAGGGGGCGTCTAACACTGAAGCTTTCTTT. Amino acid sequence: CASSSQGASNTEAFF.

The V and J genes are TRBV19 and TRBJ1-3; 7 nucleotides align to TRBD1. Germline assignment: CDR1 LNHDA and CDR2 SQIVND (reference sequence). CDR3 length: 14 residues. The V gene end was trimmed by 9 bases and the J gene end by 4 bases; junction bases not matched to a gene: 9. CDR3 bases: TGTGCCAGCGCACACAGGGGTGACGGAAACACCATATATTTT. The encoded protein is CASAHRGDGNTIYF.

This clone was found a few times. The chain recombines TRBV4-1 with TRBJ1-5; D is ambiguous. The CDR3 consists of 15 residues. Looked up from germline, CDR1 is MGHRA and CDR2 is YSYEKL. V was clipped by 6 bases and J by 8 bases, with 20 bases between them. The CDR3 loop is CASRKRTTNWEPQHF. The DNA for the CDR3 is TGCGCCAGCAGGAAGCGGACGACGAATTGGGAGCCCCAGCATTTT.

The V call is TRBV7-9, the J call TRBJ2-6, with 7 bases matching TRBD1. CDR1 and CDR2 (germline): SEHNR, FQNEAQ (reference sequence). With V trimmed by 5 bases and J by 2 bases, 9 bases remained unmatched. The CDR3 consists of 17 residues. The CDR3 spells CASSPPTGPAGANVLTF. The CDR3 bases are TGTGCCAGCAGCCCTCCGACAGGGCCCGCTGGGGCCAACGTCCTGACTTTC.

The rearrangement links TRBV7-2 to TRBJ2-1; maybe TRBD2 (7 bases). The CDR3 is 15 residues long. CDR1 and CDR2 (germline): SGHTA, FQGNSA. Trimming removed 1 base at V and 4 bases at J, with 11 bases between. The CDR3 DNA follows: TGTGCCAGCAGCTTAGTCCGGGGGGCATACAATGAGCAGTTCTTC. This codes for CASSLVRGAYNEQFF.

The count of this clone is one. The chain uses TRBV7-4 and TRBJ1-5; tentatively, D is TRBD1 (5 bases). The CDR3 covers 14 residues. Germline CDR1 and CDR2: SGHVT and SQSDAQ. V was clipped by 1 base and J by 11 bases, with 15 bases between them. CDR3 sequence reads: CASSLGDSQWAQHF. The CDR3 DNA sequence: TGTGCCAGCAGCTTAGGTGACAGCCAATGGGCCCAGCATTTT.

CDR3 nucleotides: TGCGCCAGCAGCCAAGGGGAAGCTAAAGCGGAGCAGTACTTC. As protein: CASSQGEAKAEQYF. This chain uses TRBV4-1 with TRBJ2-7; D gene ambiguous. In germline, CDR1 is MGHRA, CDR2 YSYEKL. The CDR3 spans 14 residues. V shed 1 base and J shed 7 bases, with 14 bases lying between them.

The rearrangement joins TRBV27 to TRBJ1-5, with D tentatively TRBD1 (5 bases). The V end lost 6 bases, the J end lost 7 bases, and 10 bases lay between the germline ends. This CDR3 has 12 residues. The germline V gene encodes CDR1 MNHEY and CDR2 SMNVEV (reference sequence). The CDR3 region has the DNA TGTGCCAGCAGCCCCGGGGGGCAGCCCCAGCATTTT. Protein sequence: CASSPGGQPQHF.

The chain joins TRBV10-3 to TRBJ2-3; D assignment may be TRBD1 or TRBD2 (6 bases each). In germline, CDR1 is ENHRY, CDR2 SYGVKD. The CDR3 has 17 residues. Between the trimmed V and J ends, which lost 10 bases and 2 bases, there was a span of 25 bases. The CDR3 nucleotides read TGTGCCACCTCAGAAGGCCCTGGGGGGCTCGCCACAGATACGCAGTATTTT. Translation: CATSEGPGGLATDTQYF.

This chain joins TRBV2 and TRBJ1-2; 8 bases agree with TRBD1. Germline trimming cut 6 bases from V and 3 bases from J; bases unmatched to any gene: 3. In germline, CDR1 is SNHLY, CDR2 FYNNEI. The CDR3 runs 13 residues. CDR3 nucleotide sequence: TGTGCCAGCAGGACGGACAGGGACTATGGCTACACCTTC. This gives the protein CASRTDRDYGYTF.

The chain links TRBV27 to TRBJ1-6; 9 bases agree with TRBD1. Germline V gives CDR1 MNHEY, CDR2 SMNVEV (reference sequence). This CDR3 is 14 amino acids long. Trimming took 6 bases from V and 6 from J; bases not matched to a gene: 3. The CDR3 nucleotides read TGTGCCAGCAGCCGGGACAGGGCTAATTCACCCCTCCACTTT. Translated, it gives CASSRDRANSPLHF.

The chain couples TRBV6-2 or TRBV6-3 to TRBJ1-1; possibly TRBD1 for D (6 bases). V was pared by 1 base and J by 5 bases, with 11 bases between. Germline values: CDR1 MNHEY, CDR2 SVGEGT. This CDR3 is built from 14 residues. CDR3 in amino acids: CASSYWGAMTEAFF. As DNA, the CDR3 is TGTGCCAGCAGTTACTGGGGGGCGATGACTGAAGCTTTCTTT.

The chain joins TRBV28 to TRBJ1-2; D is unresolved. CDR1 and CDR2 from the germline V gene are MDHEN and SYDVKM. CDR3 length: 17 residues. V lost 4 bases and J 0 bases, leaving 18 bases between the germline ends. CDR3 DNA: TGTGCCAGCAGTTCCAGGCCAGATCTAATAGCTAACTATGGCTACACCTTC. Translation: CASSSRPDLIANYGYTF.

This chain connects TRBV5-6 to TRBJ2-2; 8 bases match TRBD1. CDR1 is SGHDT, CDR2 YYEEEE, per germline. The CDR3 contains 16 residues. After removal of 4 bases from V and 5 bases from J, the junction contained 10 bases not matched to a gene. CDR3: CASSLFDRGRTGELFF. The DNA of the CDR3 is TGTGCCAGCAGCCTATTCGACAGGGGAAGAACCGGGGAGCTGTTTTTT. The variable domain in full, with the rest retrieved from reference TRBV5-6 and TRBJ2-2, is DAGVTQSPTHLIKTRGQQVTLRCSPKSGHDTVSWYQQALGQGPQFIFQYYEEEERQRGNFPDRFSGHQFPNYSSELNVNALLLGDSALYLCASSLFDRGRTGELFFGEGSRLTVL.

The chain uses TRBV4-1 and TRBJ2-7; 7 bases agree with TRBD1. Germline V gene data show CDR1 as MGHRA and CDR2 as YSYEKL. V was pared by 6 bases and J by 5 bases, with 10 bases of the junction left unmatched. This CDR3 contains 14 residues. CDR3 residues: CASSLRTGVNEQYF. The CDR3 DNA reads as TGCGCCAGCAGTCTTCGGACAGGAGTCAACGAGCAGTACTTC.

This clone was found once. The V gene is TRBV9, the J gene TRBJ1-1; 7 nucleotides line up with TRBD1. With V trimmed by 3 bases and J by 7 bases, 3 bases remained unmatched. From germline, CDR1 is SGDLS and CDR2 YYNGEE. CDR3 length: 12 amino acids. The DNA for the CDR3 is TGTGCCAGCAGCGGTCGGGACAGTGAAGCTTTCTTT. Residues: CASSGRDSEAFF. Full variable domain (outside the CDR3, taken from reference TRBV9 and TRBJ1-1): DSGVTQTPKHLITATGQRVTLRCSPRSGDLSVYWYQQSLDQGLQFLIQYYNGEERAKGNILERFSAQQFPDLHSELNLSSLELGDSALYFCASSGRDSEAFFGQGTRLTVV.

The chain combines TRBV30 with TRBJ2-7; 7 bases map to TRBD1. CDR1 GTSNPN and CDR2 SVGIG come from the germline V gene (reference sequence). This CDR3 spans 14 amino acids. V lost 0 bases and J lost 2; bases outside the gene matches: 4. In DNA form, the CDR3 reads TGTGCCTGGAGTGTGAGTACAGGGGCCTACGAGCAGTACTTC. This encodes CAWSVSTGAYEQYF.

The chain has TRBV12-2 and TRBJ1-6; the table's D call, TRBD1, was not checked against the DNA. TRBV12-2 is recorded as a pseudogene. The CDR3 consists of 17 residues. CDR3 residues: CASRFRDKSSYNSPLHF. CDR3 DNA: TGTGCAAGTCGCTTCAGGGACAAATCCTCCTATAATTCACCCCTCCACTTT.

This chain joins TRBV2 and TRBJ1-3; 10 nucleotides line up with TRBD1. The CDR3 is made up of 20 amino acids. Germline loops: CDR1 SNHLY, CDR2 FYNNEI. V shed 4 bases and J 4 bases; nucleotides not matched to a gene: 19. The CDR3: CASSGPPSPGQGKKGNTIYF. The CDR3 DNA follows: TGTGCCAGCAGTGGGCCCCCCTCCCCGGGACAGGGGAAAAAAGGAAACACCATATATTTT.